This TCR beta chain derives from a study of T-cell memory formation after mild COVID-19. In the study overall: The study found TCR clusters largely donor specific.

A 5'RACE reaction primed in the constant segment made cDNA libraries of TCR alpha and TCR beta, and these carried sample barcodes and UMIs. TCRdb redid the calling of the 5' RACE reads with MiXCR, one entry per CDR3 protein. Here the sample spans approximately 260,000 distinct CDR3 sequences, around 15% being singletons. The CDR3 is 15 residues long. Trimming cost V 0 bases and J 5 bases; bases outside gene matches: 6. From germline, CDR1 is LGHNA and CDR2 YSLEER. This clonotype came up a few times. Antigen specificity is unknown. Findings and limits, study-wide: Nothing confirmed that second-wave clones peaking on day 37 were specific for SARS-CoV-2. Pre-infection memory already had some responding clones, implying cross-reactive memory joined.

This clonotype was sampled from a man younger than 30 who had mild COVID-19 (a few samples of this study predate the infection). Cell type and time point are not known. The chain couples TRBV4-3 to TRBJ1-2, with 7 bases aligning to TRBD1. The sequenced sample was PBMCs or a T cell subset sorted from them (not recorded which). CDR3 nucleotides: TGCGCCAGCAGCCAAGATGACAGGGTCTTGTATGGCTACACCTTC. Translating gives CASSQDDRVLYGYTF.